Presented here are 18 T cell receptor beta chains from one specimen sequenced in a study of blood T cell repertoires in COVID-19. The method was immunoSEQ multiplex PCR; TCRdb's version includes in-frame clones alone and lacks a portion of them. The sample has approximately 150,000 clones, approximately 82% seen once. The sample consisted of PBMCs or T cells enriched from blood (not recorded which). All receptors come from a man aged 50 or older who had recovered from COVID-19.

V gene TRBV3-1 (or the pseudogene TRBV3-2) combines with J gene TRBJ1-2; 7 bases line up with TRBD1. CDR1 and CDR2 from the germline V gene are LGHDT and YNNKEL (reference sequence). V was pared by 4 bases and J by 4 bases, with 12 bases of the junction left unmatched. The CDR3 loop spans 16 amino acids. The CDR3 region is CASSPDGQAGRYGYTF. In DNA, the CDR3 is TGTGCCAGCAGCCCTGACGGACAGGCGGGTCGCTATGGCTACACCTTC.

The V gene is TRBV6-5, the J gene TRBJ2-2; tentative D call: TRBD1 (5 bases). The V end was cut by 8 bases, the J end by 5 bases, with 15 bases between. Germline CDR1 is MNHEY and CDR2 is SVGAGI. The CDR3 runs 14 residues. CDR3 DNA sequence: TGTGCCAGCGCCAGGCTCCAGGGAACCGGGGAGCTGTTTTTT. Its protein product is CASARLQGTGELFF.

The rearrangement joins TRBV15 to TRBJ1-4; 11 bases match TRBD1. The germline V gene encodes CDR1 LNHNV and CDR2 YYDKDF (reference sequence). There are 16 residues in the CDR3. The ends lost 0 bases at V and 7 bases at J; junction bases unmatched: 4. CDR3 loop: CATSREGGTGGEKLFF. DNA of the CDR3: TGTGCCACCAGCAGAGAAGGTGGGACAGGGGGTGAAAAACTGTTTTTT.

V usage is TRBV12-3 or TRBV12-4 and J usage is TRBJ2-1, with D uncertain. The CDR3 covers 11 residues. Trimming stripped 4 bases from V and 4 bases from J, with 2 bases between. The CDR3 coding sequence is TGTGCCAGCAGTTCGTACAATGAGCAGTTCTTC. Protein product: CASSSYNEQFF.

The rearrangement joins TRBV28 to TRBJ2-7; D is possibly TRBD2 (5 bases). The germline V and J ends were trimmed by 5 bases and 0 bases, with 11 bases remaining between them. Looked up from germline, CDR1 is MDHEN and CDR2 is SYDVKM. CDR3 length: 14 residues. The CDR3 reads CASSTPGNSYEQYF. The CDR3 DNA reads as TGTGCCAGCAGTACCCCGGGGAACTCCTACGAGCAGTACTTC.

CDR3 loop: CASSSPDRNTEAFF. The DNA of the CDR3 is TGTGCCAGTAGTAGTCCCGACAGGAACACTGAAGCTTTCTTT. The chain is built from TRBV19 and TRBJ1-1; perhaps TRBD1 as D (5 bases). The CDR3 totals 14 residues. The V and J ends lost 4 bases and 1 base respectively, with 10 bases between them. Germline CDR1 LNHDA, CDR2 SQIVND (reference sequence).

The chain has TRBV11-2 and TRBJ1-1; TRBD1 might be the D (5 bases). The V end lost 5 bases, the J end lost 6 bases, and 16 bases lay between the germline ends. CDR1 and CDR2 (germline): SGHAT, FQNNGV. CDR3 length: 14 amino acids. As DNA, the CDR3 is TGTGCCAGCAGCGTAAGCGGGGCTCGCGCTGAAGCTTTCTTT. This gives the protein CASSVSGARAEAFF.

This sequence joins TRBV10-3 and TRBJ1-1; TRBD1 might be the D (6 bases). The CDR3 has 14 residues. Per germline, CDR1 ENHRY and CDR2 SYGVKD. The germline V and J ends were trimmed by 3 bases and 5 bases, with 13 bases remaining between them. The CDR3 is CAISETGKVTEAFF. The CDR3 DNA is TGTGCCATCAGTGAAACAGGGAAAGTTACTGAAGCTTTCTTT.

J is TRBJ1-5 and V is TRBV12-2; TRBD1 is taken as the D call from the table, unchecked against the DNA. TRBV12-2 is a recognized pseudogene. The CDR3 is 15 amino acids. CDR3 region: CASRPQDRENQPQHF. CDR3 in DNA: TGTGCAAGTCGCCCACAGGACAGGGAAAATCAGCCCCAGCATTTT.

The V call is TRBV20-1, the J call TRBJ1-5; 8 bases are shared with TRBD1. The CDR3 is 11 amino acids. After removal of 7 bases from V and 6 bases from J, the junction contained 2 bases not matched to a gene. Germline V gene data show CDR1 as DFQATT and CDR2 as SNEGSKA (reference sequence). CDR3 sequence: CSVGQGQPQHF. CDR3 in DNA: TGCAGTGTCGGACAGGGTCAGCCCCAGCATTTT.

The rearrangement links TRBV25-1 to TRBJ1-2, with D perhaps matching TRBD1 (6 bases). This CDR3 has 16 residues. Germline V gene sequence: CDR1 MGHDK, CDR2 SYGVNS. V lost 8 bases and J 7 bases, leaving 26 bases between the germline ends. The CDR3 nucleotides read TGTGCCAGCGGCGAGGGGCGAACTACAGGGCCTCTTGGCTACACCTTC. It encodes CASGEGRTTGPLGYTF.

With respect to this clone: Other DNA sequences within the sample encode an identical CDR3. The chain uses TRBV11-2 and TRBJ1-1; weak D call: TRBD1 (5 bases). Germline assignment: CDR1 SGHAT and CDR2 FQNNGV. CDR3 length: 13 amino acids. Trimming removed 2 bases at V and 3 bases at J, with 7 bases between. The CDR3 is CASSLQGYTEAFF. The CDR3 coding sequence is TGTGCCAGCAGCTTACAGGGTTACACTGAAGCTTTCTTT.

This clone was recorded a few times. This chain uses TRBV6-5 with TRBJ1-2; D gene ambiguous. Germline assignment: CDR1 MNHEY and CDR2 SVGAGI. Trimming stripped 7 bases from V and 0 bases from J, with 9 bases between. The CDR3 runs 13 residues. DNA for the CDR3: TGTGCCAGCATGACACCTGCTAACTATGGCTACACCTTC. Protein sequence: CASMTPANYGYTF.

The CDR3 reads CASSPGTGVYGYTF. The CDR3 DNA follows: TGTGCCAGTAGTCCCGGTACAGGGGTCTATGGCTACACCTTC. The J gene is TRBJ1-2, the V gene TRBV19; 7 positions agree with TRBD1. CDR3 length: 14 residues. J lost 4 bases, V lost 5 bases, and 7 bases had no gene match. From germline, CDR1 is LNHDA and CDR2 SQIVND (reference sequence).

The J gene is TRBJ1-1, the V gene TRBV19, with D possibly matching TRBD1 (6 bases). Germline V CDR1 and CDR2: LNHDA, SQIVND (reference sequence). Trimming took off 5 bases at V and 0 bases at J, with 7 bases between the two ends. The CDR3 has 13 residues. The CDR3 region is CASSQGLNTEAFF. CDR3 sequence (DNA): TGTGCCAGTAGTCAGGGGCTGAACACTGAAGCTTTCTTT.

V and J are TRBV5-1 and TRBJ2-7, with a weak D call TRBD2 (6 bases). This CDR3 is 13 amino acids long. The V end was cut by 3 bases, the J end by 3 bases, with 10 bases between. The V gene's germline CDR1 is SGHRS and CDR2 YFSETQ. CDR3 nucleotides: TGCGCCAGCAGCTGGGCGGAGGGCTACGAGCAGTACTTC. Translation: CASSWAEGYEQYF.

The V call is TRBV29-1, the J call TRBJ2-1; weak D call: TRBD1 (6 bases). The CDR3 is 14 amino acids. Looked up from germline, CDR1 is SQVTM and CDR2 is ANQGSEA. Trimming shortened V by 7 bases and J by 8 bases, and 21 bases separated the two germline ends. CDR3 amino acids: CSAPRDQGWDEQFF. Here the CDR3 DNA reads TGCAGCGCCCCCCGAGACCAGGGGTGGGATGAGCAGTTCTTC.

CDR3 bases: TGTGCCAGCAGTGACTCATCCAGGGGGCGCAGCTATGGCTACACCTTC. Translation gives CASSDSSRGRSYGYTF. This chain uses TRBV6-4 with TRBJ1-2, with 8 bases that match TRBD1. Trimming cost V 0 bases and J 4 bases; bases outside gene matches: 7. In germline, CDR1 is MRHNA, CDR2 SNTAGT. The CDR3 consists of 16 residues.